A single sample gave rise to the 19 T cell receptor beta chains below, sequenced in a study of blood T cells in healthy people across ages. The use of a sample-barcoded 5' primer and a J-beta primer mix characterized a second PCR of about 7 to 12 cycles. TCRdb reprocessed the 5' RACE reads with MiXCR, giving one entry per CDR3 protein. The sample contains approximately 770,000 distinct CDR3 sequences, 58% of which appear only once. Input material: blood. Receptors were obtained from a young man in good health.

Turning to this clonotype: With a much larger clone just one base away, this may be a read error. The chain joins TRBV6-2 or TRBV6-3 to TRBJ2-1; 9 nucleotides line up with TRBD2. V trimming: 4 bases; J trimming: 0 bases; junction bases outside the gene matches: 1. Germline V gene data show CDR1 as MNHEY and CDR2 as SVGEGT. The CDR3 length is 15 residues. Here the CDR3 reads CASSSSGTSYNEQFF. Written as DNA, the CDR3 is TGTGCCAGCAGTTCTAGCGGGACCTCCTACAATGAGCAGTTCTTC.

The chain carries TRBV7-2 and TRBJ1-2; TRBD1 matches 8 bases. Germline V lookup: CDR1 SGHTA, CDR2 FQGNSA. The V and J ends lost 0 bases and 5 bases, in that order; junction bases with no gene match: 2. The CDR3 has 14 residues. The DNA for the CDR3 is TGTGCCAGCAGCTTAGCGGACAGGGAGTATGGCTACACCTTC. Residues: CASSLADREYGYTF.

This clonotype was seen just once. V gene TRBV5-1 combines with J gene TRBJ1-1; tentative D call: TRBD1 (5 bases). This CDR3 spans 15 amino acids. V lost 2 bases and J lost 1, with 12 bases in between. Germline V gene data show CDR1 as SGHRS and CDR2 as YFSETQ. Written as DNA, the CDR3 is TGCGCCAGCAGCTTCCTCGACAGCCGGAACACTGAAGCTTTCTTT. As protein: CASSFLDSRNTEAFF.

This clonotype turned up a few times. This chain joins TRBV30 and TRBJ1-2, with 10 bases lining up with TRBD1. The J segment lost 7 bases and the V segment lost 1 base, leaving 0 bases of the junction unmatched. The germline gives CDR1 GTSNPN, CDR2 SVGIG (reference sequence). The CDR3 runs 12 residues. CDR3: CAWSGQGAGYTF. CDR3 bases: TGTGCCTGGAGTGGACAGGGGGCTGGCTACACCTTC.

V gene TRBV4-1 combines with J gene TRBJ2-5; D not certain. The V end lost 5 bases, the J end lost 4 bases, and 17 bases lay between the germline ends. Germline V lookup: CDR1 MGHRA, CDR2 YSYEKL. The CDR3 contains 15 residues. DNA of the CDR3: TGCGCCAGCAGCGTTACCCCCAGTCAACGAGAGACCCAGTACTTC. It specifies CASSVTPSQRETQYF.

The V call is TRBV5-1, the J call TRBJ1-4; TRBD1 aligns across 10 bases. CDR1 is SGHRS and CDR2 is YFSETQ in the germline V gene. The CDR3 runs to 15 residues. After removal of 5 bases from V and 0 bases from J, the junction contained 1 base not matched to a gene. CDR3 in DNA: TGCGCCAGCAGAGGGACAGGGGCAACTAATGAAAAACTGTTTTTT. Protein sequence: CASRGTGATNEKLFF.

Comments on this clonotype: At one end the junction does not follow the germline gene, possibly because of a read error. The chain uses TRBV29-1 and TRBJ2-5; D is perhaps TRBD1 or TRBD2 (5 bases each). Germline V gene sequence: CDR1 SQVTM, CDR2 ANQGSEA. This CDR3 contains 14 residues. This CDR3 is CCVEQPGPAREQYF. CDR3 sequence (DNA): TGCTGCGTCGAGCAACCGGGACCGGCTAGAGAGCAGTACTTC.

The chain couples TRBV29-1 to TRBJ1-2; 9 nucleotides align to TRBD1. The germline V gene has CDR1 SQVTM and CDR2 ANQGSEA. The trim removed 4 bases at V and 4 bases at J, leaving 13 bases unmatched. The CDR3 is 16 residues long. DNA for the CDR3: TGCAGCGTTGCACCGGGACAGGGCCCTTTCGTCTATGGCTACACCTTC. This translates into CSVAPGQGPFVYGYTF.

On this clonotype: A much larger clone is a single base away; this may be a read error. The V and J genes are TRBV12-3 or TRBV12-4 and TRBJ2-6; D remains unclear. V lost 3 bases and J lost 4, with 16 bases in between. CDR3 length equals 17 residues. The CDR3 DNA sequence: TGTGCCAGCAGTTTCCAAGACGCAGGTTCCGGGGCCAACGTCCTGACTTTC. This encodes CASSFQDAGSGANVLTF.

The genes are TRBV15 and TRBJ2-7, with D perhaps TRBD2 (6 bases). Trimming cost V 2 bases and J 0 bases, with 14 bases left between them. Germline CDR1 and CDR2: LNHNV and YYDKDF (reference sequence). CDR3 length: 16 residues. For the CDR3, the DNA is TGTGCCACCAGCAGATCTGCGGGACCTAGCTCCTACGAGCAGTACTTC. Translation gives CATSRSAGPSSYEQYF.

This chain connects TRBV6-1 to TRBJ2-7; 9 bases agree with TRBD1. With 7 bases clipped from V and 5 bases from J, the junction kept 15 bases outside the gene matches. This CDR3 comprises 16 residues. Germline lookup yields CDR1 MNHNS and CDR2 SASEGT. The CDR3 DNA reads TGTGCCAGCATTTTTAACCCGGGACAGGGCTTCCACGAGCAGTACTTC. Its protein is CASIFNPGQGFHEQYF.

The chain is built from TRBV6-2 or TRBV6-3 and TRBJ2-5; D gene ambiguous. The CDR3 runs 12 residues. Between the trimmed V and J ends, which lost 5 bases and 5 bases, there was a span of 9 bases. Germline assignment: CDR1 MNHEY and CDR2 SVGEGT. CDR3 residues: CASSHLKETQYF. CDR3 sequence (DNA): TGTGCCAGCAGTCATTTAAAGGAGACCCAGTACTTC.

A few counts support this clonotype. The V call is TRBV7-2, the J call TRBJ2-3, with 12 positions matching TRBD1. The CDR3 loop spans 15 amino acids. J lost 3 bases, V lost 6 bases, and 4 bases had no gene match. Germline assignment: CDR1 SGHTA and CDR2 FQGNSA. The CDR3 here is CASSWDRGQTDTQYF. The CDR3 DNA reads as TGTGCCAGCAGTTGGGACAGGGGGCAAACAGATACGCAGTATTTT.

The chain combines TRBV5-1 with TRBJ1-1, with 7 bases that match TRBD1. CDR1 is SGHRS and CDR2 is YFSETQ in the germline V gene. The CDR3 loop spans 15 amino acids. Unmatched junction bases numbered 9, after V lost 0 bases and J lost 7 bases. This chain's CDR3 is CASSLDLRQGGEAFF. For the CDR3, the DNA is TGCGCCAGCAGCTTGGACCTCCGACAGGGCGGTGAAGCTTTCTTT.

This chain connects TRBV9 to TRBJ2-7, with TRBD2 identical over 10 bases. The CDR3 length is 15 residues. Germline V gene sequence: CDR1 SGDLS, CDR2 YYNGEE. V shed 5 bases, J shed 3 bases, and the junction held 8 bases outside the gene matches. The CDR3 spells CASSASGGSLYEQYF. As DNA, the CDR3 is TGTGCCAGCAGTGCTAGCGGGGGATCGCTCTACGAGCAGTACTTC.

This chain's CDR3 is CASSLALVGGPYNEQFF. CDR3 DNA sequence: TGTGCCAGCAGCTTAGCGCTCGTGGGGGGCCCATACAATGAGCAGTTCTTC. The chain is built from TRBV7-2 and TRBJ2-1; either TRBD1 or TRBD2 may fit D (6 bases each). There are 17 residues in the CDR3. The V end was cut by 0 bases, the J end by 4 bases, with 16 bases between. Germline loops: CDR1 SGHTA, CDR2 FQGNSA.

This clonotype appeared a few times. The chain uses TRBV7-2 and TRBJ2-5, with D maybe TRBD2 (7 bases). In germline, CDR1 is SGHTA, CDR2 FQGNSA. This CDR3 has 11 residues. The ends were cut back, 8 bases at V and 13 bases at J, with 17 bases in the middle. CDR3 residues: CASARRGGLYF. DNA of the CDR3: TGTGCCAGCGCCCGCCGCGGGGGCTTGTACTTC. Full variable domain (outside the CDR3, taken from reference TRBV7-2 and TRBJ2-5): GAGVSQSPSNKVTEKGKDVELRCDPISGHTALYWYRQSLGQGLEFLIYFQGNSAPDKSGLPSDRFSAERTGGSVSTLTIQRTQQEDSAVYLCASARRGGLYFGPGTRLLVL.

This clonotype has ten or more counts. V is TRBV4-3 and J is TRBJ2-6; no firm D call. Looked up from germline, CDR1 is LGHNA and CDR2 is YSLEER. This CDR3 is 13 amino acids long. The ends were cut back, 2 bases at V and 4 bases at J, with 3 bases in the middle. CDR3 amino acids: CASSQYGANVLTF. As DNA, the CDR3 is TGCGCCAGCAGCCAATACGGGGCCAACGTCCTGACTTTC.

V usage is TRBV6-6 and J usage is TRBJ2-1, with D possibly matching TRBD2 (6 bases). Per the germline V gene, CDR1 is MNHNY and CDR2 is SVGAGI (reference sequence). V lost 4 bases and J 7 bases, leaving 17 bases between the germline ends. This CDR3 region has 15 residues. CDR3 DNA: TGTGCCAGCAGTTTTAAGGGACTCCCTGATAATGAGCAGTTCTTC. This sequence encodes CASSFKGLPDNEQFF.